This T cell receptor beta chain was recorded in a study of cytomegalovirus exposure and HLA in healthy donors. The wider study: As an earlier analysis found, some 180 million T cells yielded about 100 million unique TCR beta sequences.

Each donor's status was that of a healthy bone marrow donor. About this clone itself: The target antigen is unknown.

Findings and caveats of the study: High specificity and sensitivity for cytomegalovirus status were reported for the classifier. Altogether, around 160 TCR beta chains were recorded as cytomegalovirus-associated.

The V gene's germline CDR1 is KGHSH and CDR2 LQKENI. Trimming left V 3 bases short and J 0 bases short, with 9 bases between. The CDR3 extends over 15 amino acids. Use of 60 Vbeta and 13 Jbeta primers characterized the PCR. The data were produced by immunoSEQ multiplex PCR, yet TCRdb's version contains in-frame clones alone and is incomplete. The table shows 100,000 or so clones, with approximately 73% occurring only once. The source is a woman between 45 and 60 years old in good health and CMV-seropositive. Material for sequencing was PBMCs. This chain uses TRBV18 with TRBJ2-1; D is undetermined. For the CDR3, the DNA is TGTGCCAGCTCACCCAGCTGGAGCTCCTACAATGAGCAGTTCTTC. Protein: CASSPSWSSYNEQFF.